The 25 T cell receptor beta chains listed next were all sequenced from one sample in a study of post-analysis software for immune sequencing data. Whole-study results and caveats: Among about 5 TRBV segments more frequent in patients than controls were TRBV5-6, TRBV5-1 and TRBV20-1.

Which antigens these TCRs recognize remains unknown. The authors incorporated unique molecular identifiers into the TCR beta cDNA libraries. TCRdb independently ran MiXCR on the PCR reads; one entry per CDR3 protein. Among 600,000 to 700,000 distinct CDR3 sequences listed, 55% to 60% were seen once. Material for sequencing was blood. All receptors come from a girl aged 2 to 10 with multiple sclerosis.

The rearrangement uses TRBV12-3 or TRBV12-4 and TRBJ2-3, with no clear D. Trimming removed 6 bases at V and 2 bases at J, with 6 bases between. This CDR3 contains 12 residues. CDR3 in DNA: TGTGCCAGCAGGGAGATCACAGATACGCAGTATTTT. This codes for CASREITDTQYF.

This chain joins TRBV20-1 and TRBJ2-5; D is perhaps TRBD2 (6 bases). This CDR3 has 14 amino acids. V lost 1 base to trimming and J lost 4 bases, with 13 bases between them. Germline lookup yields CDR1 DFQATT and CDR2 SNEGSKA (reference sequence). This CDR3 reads CSARGMGLGETQYF. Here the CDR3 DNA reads TGCAGTGCTAGAGGGATGGGACTCGGAGAGACCCAGTACTTC.

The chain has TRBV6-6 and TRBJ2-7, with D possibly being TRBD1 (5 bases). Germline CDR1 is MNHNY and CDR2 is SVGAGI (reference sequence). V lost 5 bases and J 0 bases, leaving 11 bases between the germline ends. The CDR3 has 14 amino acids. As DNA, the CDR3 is TGTGCCAGCAGTCAGACAGTCACCTCCTACGAGCAGTACTTC. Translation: CASSQTVTSYEQYF.

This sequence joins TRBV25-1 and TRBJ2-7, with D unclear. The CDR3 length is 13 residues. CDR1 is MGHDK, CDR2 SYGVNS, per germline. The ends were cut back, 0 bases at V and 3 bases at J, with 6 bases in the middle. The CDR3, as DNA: TGTGCCAGCAGTGAATATGGCGGCTACGAGCAGTACTTC. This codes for CASSEYGGYEQYF.

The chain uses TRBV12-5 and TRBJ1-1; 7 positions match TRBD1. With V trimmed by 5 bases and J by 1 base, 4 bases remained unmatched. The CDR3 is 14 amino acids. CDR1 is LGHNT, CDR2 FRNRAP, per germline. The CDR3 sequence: CASGPRQGNTEAFF. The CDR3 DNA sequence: TGTGCTAGTGGTCCCAGACAGGGGAACACTGAAGCTTTCTTT.

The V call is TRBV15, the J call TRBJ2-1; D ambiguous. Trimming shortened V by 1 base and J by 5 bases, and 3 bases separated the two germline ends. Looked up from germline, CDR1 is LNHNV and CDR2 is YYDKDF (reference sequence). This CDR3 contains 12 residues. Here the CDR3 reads CATSRVNNEQFF. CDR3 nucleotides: TGTGCCACCAGCAGAGTGAACAATGAGCAGTTCTTC. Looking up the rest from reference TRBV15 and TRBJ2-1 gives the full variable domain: DAMVIQNPRYQVTQFGKPVTLSCSQTLNHNVMYWYQQKSSQAPKLLFHYYDKDFNNEADTPDNFQSRRPNTSFCFLDIRSPGLGDTAMYLCATSRVNNEQFFGPGTRLTVL.

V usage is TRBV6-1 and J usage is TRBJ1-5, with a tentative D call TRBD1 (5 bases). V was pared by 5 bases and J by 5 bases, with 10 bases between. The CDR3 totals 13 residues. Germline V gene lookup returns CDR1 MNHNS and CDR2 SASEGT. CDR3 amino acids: CASSSTVDQPQHF. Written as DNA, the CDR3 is TGTGCCAGCAGTTCGACAGTCGATCAGCCCCAGCATTTT.

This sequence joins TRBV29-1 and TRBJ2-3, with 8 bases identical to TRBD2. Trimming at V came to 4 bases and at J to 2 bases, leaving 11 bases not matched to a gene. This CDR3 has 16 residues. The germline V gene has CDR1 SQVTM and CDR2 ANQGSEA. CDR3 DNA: TGCAGCGTTGTTCTTATCGCGGGGGGCTACACAGATACGCAGTATTTT. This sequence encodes CSVVLIAGGYTDTQYF.

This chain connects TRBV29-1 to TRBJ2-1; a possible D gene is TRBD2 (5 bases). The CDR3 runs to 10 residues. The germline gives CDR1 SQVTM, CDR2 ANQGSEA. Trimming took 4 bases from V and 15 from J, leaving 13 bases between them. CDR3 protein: CSVVGLELFF. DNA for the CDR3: TGCAGCGTTGTAGGACTCGAGTTGTTCTTC.

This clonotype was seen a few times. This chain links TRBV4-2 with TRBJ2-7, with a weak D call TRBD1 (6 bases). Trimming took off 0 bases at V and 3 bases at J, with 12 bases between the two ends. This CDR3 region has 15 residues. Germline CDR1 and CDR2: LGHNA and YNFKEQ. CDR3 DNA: TGTGCCAGCAGCCAAGATCCGGCAGGGGTCTACGAGCAGTACTTC. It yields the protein CASSQDPAGVYEQYF.

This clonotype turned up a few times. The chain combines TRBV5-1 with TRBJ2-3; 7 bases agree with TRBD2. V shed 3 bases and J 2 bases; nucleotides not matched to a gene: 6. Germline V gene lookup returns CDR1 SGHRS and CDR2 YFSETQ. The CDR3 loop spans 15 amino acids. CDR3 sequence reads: CASSWSGRATDTQYF. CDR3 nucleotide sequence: TGCGCCAGCAGCTGGAGTGGGAGGGCCACAGATACGCAGTATTTT.

The CDR3 DNA reads TGCGCCAGCAGCTTGGCGGCGGACAGGGGGGTCGGCATTCAGTACTTC. Translating it yields CASSLAADRGVGIQYF. The genes are TRBV5-1 and TRBJ2-4; 10 nucleotides align to TRBD1. Trimming at V came to 0 bases and at J to 9 bases, leaving 9 bases not matched to a gene. The germline V gene encodes CDR1 SGHRS and CDR2 YFSETQ. The CDR3 contains 16 residues.

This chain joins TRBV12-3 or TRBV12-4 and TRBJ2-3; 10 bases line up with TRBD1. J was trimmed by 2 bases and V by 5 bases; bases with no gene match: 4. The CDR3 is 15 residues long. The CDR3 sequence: CASSPGQGYTDTQYF. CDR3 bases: TGTGCCAGCAGTCCGGGACAGGGGTACACAGATACGCAGTATTTT.

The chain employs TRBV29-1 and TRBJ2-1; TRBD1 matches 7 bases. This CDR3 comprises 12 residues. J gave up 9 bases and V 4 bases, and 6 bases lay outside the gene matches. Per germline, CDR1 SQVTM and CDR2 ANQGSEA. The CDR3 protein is CSVGQGVGEQFF. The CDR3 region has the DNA TGCAGCGTTGGGCAGGGGGTTGGTGAGCAGTTCTTC.

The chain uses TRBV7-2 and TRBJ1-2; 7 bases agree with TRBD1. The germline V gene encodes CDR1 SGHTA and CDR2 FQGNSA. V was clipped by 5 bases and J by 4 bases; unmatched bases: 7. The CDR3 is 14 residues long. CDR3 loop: CASSGRQGGYGYTF. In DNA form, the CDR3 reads TGTGCCAGCAGCGGAAGACAGGGCGGCTATGGCTACACCTTC.

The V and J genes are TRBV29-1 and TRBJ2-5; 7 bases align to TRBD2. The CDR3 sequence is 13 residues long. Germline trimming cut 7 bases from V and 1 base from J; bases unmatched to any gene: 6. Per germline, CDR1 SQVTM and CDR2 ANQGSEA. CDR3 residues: CSAGTTSQETQYF. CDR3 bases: TGCAGCGCTGGGACTACCAGCCAAGAGACCCAGTACTTC.

In DNA, the CDR3 is TGTGCCAGCAGCACAGGGGGTTACGGGGCCAACGTCCTGACTTTC. It yields the protein CASSTGGYGANVLTF. This chain connects TRBV5-5 to TRBJ2-6; 8 bases line up with TRBD1. Germline-derived CDR1 and CDR2 are SGHKS and YYEKEE (reference sequence). The V gene end was trimmed by 4 bases and the J gene end by 4 bases; junction bases not matched to a gene: 4. The CDR3 extends over 15 amino acids.

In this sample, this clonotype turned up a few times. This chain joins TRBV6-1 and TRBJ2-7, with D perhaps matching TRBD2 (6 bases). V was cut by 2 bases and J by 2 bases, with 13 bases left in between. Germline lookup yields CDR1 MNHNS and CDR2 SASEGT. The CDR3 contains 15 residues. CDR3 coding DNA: TGTGCCAGCAGTGAAATGGGAGGCCCCACCTACGAGCAGTACTTC. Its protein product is CASSEMGGPTYEQYF.

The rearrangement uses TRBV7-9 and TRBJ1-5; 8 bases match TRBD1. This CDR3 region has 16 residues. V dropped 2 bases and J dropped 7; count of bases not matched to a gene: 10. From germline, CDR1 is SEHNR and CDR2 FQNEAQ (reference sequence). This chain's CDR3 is CASSLSTGGGRQPQHF. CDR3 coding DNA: TGTGCCAGCAGCTTATCCACAGGGGGGGGCCGCCAGCCCCAGCATTTT.

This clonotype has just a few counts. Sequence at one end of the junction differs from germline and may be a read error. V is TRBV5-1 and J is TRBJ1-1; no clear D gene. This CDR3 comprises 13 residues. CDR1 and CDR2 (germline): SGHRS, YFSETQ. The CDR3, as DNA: TGTGCCAGCAGCTTAGAACGGGACACTGAAGCTTTCTTT. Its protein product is CASSLERDTEAFF.

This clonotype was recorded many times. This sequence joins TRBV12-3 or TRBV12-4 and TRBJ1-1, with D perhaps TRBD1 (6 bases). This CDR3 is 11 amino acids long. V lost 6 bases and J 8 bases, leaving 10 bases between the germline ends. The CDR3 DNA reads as TGTGCCAGCAGGACGGGGACAGAAGCTTTCTTT. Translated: CASRTGTEAFF.

The CDR3 loop is CASSPTSIEAHEQYF. The CDR3 coding sequence is TGTGCCAGCAGCCCCACTAGCATCGAAGCCCACGAGCAGTACTTC. The genes are TRBV9 and TRBJ2-7; weak D call: TRBD2 (6 bases). The CDR3 is 15 amino acids. Germline lookup yields CDR1 SGDLS and CDR2 YYNGEE. V was shortened by 4 bases and J by 5 bases, with 19 bases between the two germline ends.

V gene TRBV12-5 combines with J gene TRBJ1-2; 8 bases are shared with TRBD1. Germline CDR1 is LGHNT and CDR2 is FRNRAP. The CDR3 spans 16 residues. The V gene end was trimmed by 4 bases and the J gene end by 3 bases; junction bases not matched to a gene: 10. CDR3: CASGSPGADRDYGYTF. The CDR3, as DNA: TGTGCTAGTGGTTCCCCCGGCGCGGACAGGGACTATGGCTACACCTTC.

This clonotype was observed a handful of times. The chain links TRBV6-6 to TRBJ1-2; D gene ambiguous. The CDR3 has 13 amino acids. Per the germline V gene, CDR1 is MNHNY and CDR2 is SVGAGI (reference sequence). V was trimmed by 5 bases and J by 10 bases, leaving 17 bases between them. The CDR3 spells CASSPLLLETYTF. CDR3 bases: TGTGCCAGCAGTCCCCTCCTCCTGGAGACCTACACCTTC.

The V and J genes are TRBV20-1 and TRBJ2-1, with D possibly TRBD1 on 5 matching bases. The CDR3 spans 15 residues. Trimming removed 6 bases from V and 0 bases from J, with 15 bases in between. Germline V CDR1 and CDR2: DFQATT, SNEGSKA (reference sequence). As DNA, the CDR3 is TGCAGTGCCGGCTTGGACAAGAGCTCCTACAATGAGCAGTTCTTC. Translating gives CSAGLDKSSYNEQFF.